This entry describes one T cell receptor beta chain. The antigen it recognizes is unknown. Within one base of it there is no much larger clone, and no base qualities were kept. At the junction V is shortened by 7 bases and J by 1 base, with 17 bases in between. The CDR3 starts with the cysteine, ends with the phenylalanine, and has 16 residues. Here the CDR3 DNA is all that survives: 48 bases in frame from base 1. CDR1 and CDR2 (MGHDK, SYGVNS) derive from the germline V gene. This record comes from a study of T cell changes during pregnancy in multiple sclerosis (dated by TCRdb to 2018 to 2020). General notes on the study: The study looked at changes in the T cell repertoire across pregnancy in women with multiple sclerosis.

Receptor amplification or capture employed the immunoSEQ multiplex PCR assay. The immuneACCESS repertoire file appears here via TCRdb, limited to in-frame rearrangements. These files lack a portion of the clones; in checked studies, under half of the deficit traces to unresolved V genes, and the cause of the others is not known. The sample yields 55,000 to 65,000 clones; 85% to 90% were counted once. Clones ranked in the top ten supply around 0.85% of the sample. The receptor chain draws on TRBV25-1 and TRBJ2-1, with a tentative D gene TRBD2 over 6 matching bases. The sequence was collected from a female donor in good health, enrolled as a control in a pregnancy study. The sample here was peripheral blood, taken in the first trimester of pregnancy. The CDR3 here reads CASTQGGPLSYNEQFF. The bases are TGTGCCAGCACCCAGGGAGGTCCCTTGTCCTACAATGAGCAGTTCTTC.